The following is a TCR beta chain sequence with its context. Its antigen is not yet known. No much larger clone is present one base from it, and per-base qualities are unavailable. This record belongs to a study of T cell repertoires in cytomegalovirus infection (dated by TCRdb to the late 2010s). In the study overall: The peptide stimulations were aimed at well-studied HLA-B-restricted epitopes as well as recently identified HLA-C-restricted CMV epitopes, whose presentation resists viral immunomodulation. The HLA type of each donor mattered for the analysis, because public TCR beta signatures pointed to carriage of CMV infection along with the matching HLA type. General study outcomes and caveats: Cumulative frequency of public TCR beta family members discriminated carriers of CMV infection plus the relevant HLA type in this cohort and an independent 352-donor cohort. The ex vivo response was dominated by HLA-C-restricted CMV-specific TCR beta clonotypes, and the single most frequent clonotype in two of eight donors was supplied by these HLA-C-restricted clonotypes.

Interpreted using the paper, the treatment or condition label stands for: in vitro stimulation with specific CMV peptide epitopes to enrich CMV-specific T cells. The sample was run on an Illumina HiSeq 1500. TCRdb reprocessing: public reads trimmed at Q25 with fastp, clones called with MiXCR, in-frame beta chains kept. Each entry merges the rows of one CDR3 protein and shows their most common DNA and genes. The sample yields hundreds of thousands of distinct CDR3 sequences; about 33% were counted once. Roughly a sixth of the sample comes from the top ten. Here the sequenced sample was cultured PBMCs, taken from culture after CMV antigen stimulation. The receptor was derived from a human donor in good health (CMV status not recorded). Some clones in this sample may be carry-over from other donors' samples.

The CDR3 protein sequence reads: CASAAVDQETQYF. The sequenced DNA is TGTGCAAGCGCAGCGGTCGACCAAGAGACCCAGTACTTC. This chain is built from TRBV19 and TRBJ2-5; TRBD2 is a possible D gene, resting on 5 matching bases. The CDR3 contains 13 residues, cysteine and phenylalanine counted. Of the read, only the CDR3 DNA is kept; its 39 bases are in frame from base 1. For CDR1 and CDR2, the germline V gene (reference sequence) lists LNHDA and SQIVND.